This TCR beta chain was captured by sequencing in a study of cytomegalovirus exposure and HLA in healthy donors. Researchers ran the PCR with 60 Vbeta and 13 Jbeta primers. Only in-frame clones appear in the TCRdb table, and some are missing; sequencing was by immunoSEQ multiplex PCR. Of some 90,000 clones listed, about 81% are singletons. Germline values: CDR1 LNHDA, CDR2 SQIVND (reference sequence). Trimming took 1 base from V and 1 from J, leaving 9 bases between them. CDR3 length: 15 residues. Points on this clone: Its antigen is as yet unknown.

Study-level points and caveats: A later analysis showed that HLA-associated TCR beta chains had undergone more clonal expansion than equally common others. Among TCR beta chains, those listed as cytomegalovirus-associated numbered about 150. Productive rates of about 90% or about 30% were seen for most TCR beta V segments in an earlier analysis. From TCR beta sequences, most subjects' HLA-A and HLA-B alleles were reportedly predicted accurately.

The genes are TRBV19 and TRBJ2-3, with D possibly TRBD2 on 6 matching bases. The material sequenced was PBMCs. This clonotype was sampled from a man between 40 and 49 years old in good health and CMV-seronegative. In nucleotides, the CDR3 is TGTGCCAGTAGTATAGGGGGGGTTCGCACAGATACGCAGTATTTT. Its translation is CASSIGGVRTDTQYF.